The rows below give T cell receptor beta chains drawn from one sample of a study of T cell changes during pregnancy in multiple sclerosis. Measured with immunoSEQ multiplex PCR; TCRdb has only the in-frame clones, and not every one. Of about 47,000 clones listed, nearly 95% are singletons. The sample here was peripheral blood, taken after pregnancy. The receptors originated from a female donor with multiple sclerosis, enrolled in a pregnancy study. The CDR3 runs from the conserved cysteine through the conserved F or W. D genes are given only for firm matches. Clone size is given for some rows only: seen once, a few or many times, or a class if the clone is expanded.

d_call,v_call,j_call,clone_size,cdr3_aa,cdr3_nt
TRBD1,TRBV29-1,TRBJ1-5,few,CSVQTGNGQPQHF,TGCAGCGTTCAGACAGGGAACGGTCAGCCCCAGCATTTT
-,TRBV10-3,TRBJ2-5,-,CAIADALQETQYF,TGTGCCATCGCGGATGCGCTACAAGAGACCCAGTACTTC
-,TRBV28,TRBJ1-2,-,CASSLWGQGGGYTF,TGTGCCAGCAGTTTATGGGGCCAGGGAGGAGGCTACACCTTC
-,TRBV6-4,TRBJ2-1,-,CASKGGVYNEQFF,TGTGCCAGCAAAGGGGGGGTCTACAATGAGCAGTTCTTC
TRBD1,TRBV19,TRBJ2-7,-,CASSRIRTGGAGEQYF,TGTGCCAGTAGTCGCATCAGGACAGGGGGCGCGGGAGAGCAGTACTTC
-,TRBV6-5,TRBJ1-2,-,CASTRPYLYGYTF,TGTGCCAGCACCAGGCCATACCTCTATGGCTACACCTTC
-,TRBV13,TRBJ2-1,-,CASSPPGGGSSYNEQFF,TGTGCCAGCAGCCCTCCGGGGGGCGGGAGCTCCTACAATGAGCAGTTCTTC
-,TRBV6-4,TRBJ2-2,once,CASSDSGGRSTGELFF,TGTGCCAGCAGTGACTCGGGGGGGCGCAGCACCGGGGAGCTGTTTTTT
-,TRBV9,TRBJ2-2,-,CASSAAGQETTGELFF,TGTGCCAGCAGCGCAGCGGGACAGGAGACCACCGGGGAGCTGTTTTTT
-,TRBV4-3,TRBJ2-6,-,CASSPVWGVWNVLTF,TGCGCCAGCAGCCCAGTCTGGGGGGTCTGGAACGTCCTGACTTTC
-,TRBV5-6,TRBJ1-2,-,CASSLGRQGRVYGYTF,TGTGCCAGCAGCTTGGGTCGGCAGGGCCGGGTCTATGGCTACACCTTC
TRBD2,TRBV10-3,TRBJ2-3,-,CAISLREGKGDTQYF,TGTGCCATCAGTTTAAGGGAGGGTAAGGGAGATACGCAGTATTTT
TRBD1,TRBV29-1,TRBJ2-4,-,CSAGDRGFPNIQYF,TGCAGCGCCGGAGACAGGGGATTTCCAAACATTCAGTACTTC
TRBD2,TRBV6-5,TRBJ2-7,-,CASRPSSGGALEQYF,TGTGCCAGCAGGCCATCTAGCGGGGGGGCCCTCGAGCAGTACTTC
-,TRBV6-5,TRBJ1-6,-,CASSFRTDSPLHF,TGTGCCAGCAGTTTTCGGACAGATTCACCCCTCCACTTT
-,TRBV7-2,TRBJ2-7,-,CASSLNTGGAAQYF,TGTGCCAGCAGCCTAAACACAGGGGGGGCCGCGCAGTACTTC
TRBD1,TRBV6-6,TRBJ1-1,-,CASSRYGTVQTGAFF,TGTGCCAGCAGTCGTTATGGGACAGTTCAAACTGGCGCTTTCTTT
-,TRBV7-3,TRBJ1-1,-,CASRLTAEAFF,TGTGCCAGCAGGTTGACAGCTGAAGCTTTCTTT
-,TRBV7-3,TRBJ1-1,-,CASSLLADTEAFF,TGTGCCAGCAGCTTACTTGCGGACACTGAAGCTTTCTTT
-,TRBV11-2,TRBJ1-3,-,CASSPVTAGNTIYF,TGTGCCAGCAGCCCCGTGACAGCCGGAAACACCATATATTTT
TRBD1,TRBV9,TRBJ1-3,-,CASSVNAGGFRNTIYF,TGTGCCAGCAGCGTAAACGCAGGGGGCTTTAGAAACACCATATATTTT
-,TRBV9,TRBJ1-3,-,CASSVYGATGNTIYF,TGTGCCAGCAGCGTATATGGGGCTACGGGAAACACCATATATTTT
-,TRBV30,TRBJ2-5,once,CAWSLTAKETQYF,TGTGCCTGGAGTCTGACAGCTAAAGAGACCCAGTACTTC
-,TRBV7-2,TRBJ2-7,-,CASSLDPRSFEQYF,TGTGCCAGCAGCTTAGATCCCCGGTCTTTCGAGCAGTACTTC
-,TRBV6-5,TRBJ2-3,-,CASSYGGSADTQYF,TGTGCCAGCAGTTACGGGGGGTCGGCAGATACGCAGTATTTT
TRBD1,TRBV7-2,TRBJ2-7,-,CASSRRTGGAHYEQYF,TGTGCCAGCAGCCGCCGGACAGGGGGCGCGCACTACGAGCAGTACTTC
TRBD1,TRBV6-5,TRBJ1-2,-,CASRQGLDGYTF,TGTGCCAGCAGACAGGGGCTTGATGGCTACACCTTC
-,TRBV5-6,TRBJ2-5,-,CASSLLQETQYF,TGTGCCAGCAGCTTGCTACAAGAGACCCAGTACTTC
-,TRBV29-1,TRBJ2-5,-,CSVWGGALQTQYF,TGCAGCGTTTGGGGGGGGGCCCTACAGACCCAGTACTTC
TRBD1,TRBV19,TRBJ1-6,-,CASSPPGQGNSPLHF,TGTGCCAGTAGTCCGCCGGGACAGGGGAATTCACCCCTCCACTTT
-,TRBV10-3,TRBJ1-6,-,CAISESGPDSSYNSPLHF,TGTGCCATCAGTGAGTCTGGGCCGGACAGCTCCTATAATTCACCCCTCCACTTT